This paragraph covers one T cell receptor (beta chain) sequence. The data belong to a study of blood T cell repertoires in COVID-19. The overall study: COVID-19 samples collected from the United States, Italy and Spain covered acute and convalescent phases.

This CDR3 contains 17 residues. V lost 2 bases to trimming and J lost 4 bases, with 21 bases between them. Germline assignment: CDR1 MNHNS and CDR2 SASEGT. Original handling: Reference gene primer amplification gave nucleated cell count estimates. The data were produced by immunoSEQ multiplex PCR, yet TCRdb's version contains in-frame clones alone and is incomplete. V and J calls and clone size are copied from that table; D and trimming were computed from the DNA. The repertoire holds around 78,000 clones, with around four fifths as singletons. This TCR was sampled from a human donor in a cohort sampled during active COVID-19. This chain joins TRBV6-1 and TRBJ2-7; the D gene is possibly TRBD2 (6 bases). The material sequenced was peripheral blood. The chain's CDR3 is CASSERRGGSRTYEQYF. The CDR3 bases are TGTGCCAGCAGTGAAAGACGGGGAGGAAGTCGCACTTACGAGCAGTACTTC.